Listed here are 7 T cell receptor beta chains from one sample, sequenced in a study of blood T cell repertoires in COVID-19. Clones were read by immunoSEQ multiplex PCR, and TCRdb kept only the in-frame ones, dropping some. The sample contains about 98,000 clones, 82% of which appear only once. The sequencing sample was made of peripheral blood. The receptor source for this set is an elderly man with acute or convalescent COVID-19.

This sequence joins TRBV7-9 and TRBJ2-1; D is ambiguous. The CDR3 is 16 residues long. The V end was cut by 1 base, the J end by 0 bases, with 10 bases between. From germline, CDR1 is SEHNR and CDR2 FQNEAQ (reference sequence). Written as DNA, the CDR3 is TGTGCCAGCAGCTTAGATACCCGTAGCTCCTACAATGAGCAGTTCTTC. It yields the protein CASSLDTRSSYNEQFF.

The CDR3 region is CASSLDRRGRRDGYTF. The CDR3 DNA sequence: TGTGCCAGCAGCTTAGACCGCAGGGGGCGCAGGGATGGCTACACCTTC. J is TRBJ1-2 and V is TRBV7-9; 8 bases line up with TRBD1. After removal of 1 base from V and 6 bases from J, the junction contained 10 bases not matched to a gene. The CDR3 extends over 16 amino acids. In germline, CDR1 is SEHNR, CDR2 FQNEAQ (reference sequence). Together with reference TRBV7-9 and TRBJ1-2, the CDR3 gives the full variable domain: DTGVSQNPRHKITKRGQNVTFRCDPISEHNRLYWYRQTLGQGPEFLTYFQNEAQLEKSRLLSDRFSAERPKGSFSTLEIQRTEQGDSAMYLCASSLDRRGRRDGYTFGSGTRLTVV.

V is TRBV21-1 and J is TRBJ2-1; TRBD2 was called by the table and not checked on the DNA. TRBV21-1 represents a pseudogene. The CDR3 is 15 residues long. The CDR3 loop is CASGPGLVTRNEQFF. Here the CDR3 DNA reads TGTGCCAGCGGGCCAGGACTAGTGACCCGCAATGAGCAGTTCTTC.

The chain has TRBV5-6 and TRBJ2-3; the match to TRBD2 covers 7 bases. The CDR3 spans 14 residues. Trimming took 1 base from V and 2 from J; bases not matched to a gene: 1. The germline CDR1 and CDR2 sequences are SGHDT and YYEEEE. DNA of the CDR3: TGTGCCAGCAGCTTGAGCGGGATCACAGATACGCAGTATTTT. This translates into CASSLSGITDTQYF.

The chain joins TRBV30 to TRBJ2-1, with 7 bases fitting TRBD1. After removal of 6 bases from V and 7 bases from J, the junction contained 24 bases not matched to a gene. CDR1 GTSNPN and CDR2 SVGIG come from the germline V gene (reference sequence). There are 18 residues in the CDR3. The CDR3 region has the DNA TGTGCCTGCGCCCCAGATATCTACGACAGGGTAAAAGGGAATGAGCAGTTCTTC. Protein sequence: CACAPDIYDRVKGNEQFF.

This sequence joins TRBV30 and TRBJ2-1; TRBD2 aligns across 9 bases. CDR3 length: 16 amino acids. Germline trimming cut 4 bases from V and 4 bases from J; bases unmatched to any gene: 11. Germline values: CDR1 GTSNPN, CDR2 SVGIG (reference sequence). The DNA of the CDR3 is TGTGCCTGGACCCCACGGGGCGGGAGGGGGTACAATGAGCAGTTCTTC. This encodes CAWTPRGGRGYNEQFF.

The chain couples TRBV3-1 (or the pseudogene TRBV3-2) to TRBJ2-7; 11 positions agree with TRBD2. This CDR3 comprises 17 residues. The V and J ends lost 2 bases and 0 bases, in that order; junction bases with no gene match: 6. The germline V gene has CDR1 LGHDT and CDR2 YNNKEL (reference sequence). CDR3 residues: CASSQSPGLADSYEQYF. CDR3 DNA sequence: TGTGCCAGCAGCCAATCCCCGGGACTAGCGGACTCCTACGAGCAGTACTTC.